Following are 4 T cell receptor beta chains from one sample sequenced in a study of blood T cell repertoires in COVID-19. Produced via immunoSEQ multiplex PCR; TCRdb's table is partial and in-frame only. In the table there are 120,000 or so clones, 60% to 85% of which are singletons. Sequencing used peripheral blood. The receptor set was obtained from a human donor with acute or convalescent COVID-19. The donor label of this sample is uncertain.

This clone has just a few counts. The chain recombines TRBV11-3 with TRBJ2-7; no reliable D call. The CDR3 is 13 amino acids. V was shortened by 0 bases and J by 5 bases, with 8 bases between the two germline ends. Germline CDR1 and CDR2: SGHNT and YENEEA. The CDR3 protein is CASSLDIVNEQYV. CDR3 in DNA: TGTGCCAGCAGCTTAGATATAGTGAACGAGCAGTACGTC.

This clone was detected only a few times. The chain carries TRBV5-1 and TRBJ2-3; a weak D match, TRBD1 (6 bases). The CDR3 consists of 13 residues. The V gene's germline CDR1 is SGHRS and CDR2 YFSETQ. Trimming took off 3 bases at V and 4 bases at J, with 9 bases between the two ends. The DNA of the CDR3 is TGCGCCAGCAGCTCCGCAGGGGCAGATACGCAGTATTTT. Its protein is CASSSAGADTQYF.

The chain is built from TRBV10-1 and TRBJ1-5; D is perhaps TRBD1 (6 bases). This CDR3 contains 14 residues. Germline CDR1 WNHNN, CDR2 SYGVQD (reference sequence). The V gene lost 4 bases and the J gene lost 1 base, with 8 bases spanning the gap. CDR3 residues: CASSGDRSNQPQHF. The CDR3 DNA follows: TGCGCCAGCAGTGGTGACAGGAGCAATCAGCCCCAGCATTTT.

The chain links TRBV6-2 or TRBV6-3 to TRBJ1-4; D is uncertain. V was shortened by 2 bases and J by 0 bases, with 7 bases between the two germline ends. Germline loops: CDR1 MNHEY, CDR2 SVGEGT. The length of the CDR3 is 15 residues. The CDR3 DNA sequence: TGTGCCAGCAGTTACCCCAGGACAACTAATGAAAAACTGTTTTTT. Protein: CASSYPRTTNEKLFF.